The clone carrying this T cell receptor (beta chain) was found a few times. What it recognizes is unknown. The junction and the germline gene differ at one end; a read error may be behind it. This sample stems from a study of CD8 T cells in ankylosing spondylitis. Study-level results: Earlier studies detected some motif variants in reactive arthritis synovial fluid and blood. Ankylosing spondylitis blood appeared to carry a characteristic TCR beta motif of under ten highly homologous variants. As for the disease-linked clones, they showed a CD8+ phenotype and occurred at relatively low frequencies in peripheral blood. Significant enrichment of disease-linked clones was reported in matched ankylosing spondylitis synovial fluid.

Quantitative 5'-RACE with molecular barcodes produced the TCR beta libraries. TCRdb recomputed calls from the 5' RACE reads with MiXCR, one row per CDR3 protein. The profile shows some 840,000 distinct CDR3 sequences, about 10% of them singletons. The CDR3 extends over 13 amino acids. Germline CDR1 SSHAT, CDR2 FNYEAQ (reference sequence). This chain joins TRBV7-7 and TRBJ2-5; D might be TRBD2 (5 bases). This receptor was taken from a male donor with ankylosing spondylitis. The sample comprised blood, either unsorted or a sorted T cell fraction (not recorded which). DNA of the CDR3: TGTGCTAGCAGCTTCGAGGAGGAAGAGACCCAGTACTTC. This encodes CASSFEEEETQYF.